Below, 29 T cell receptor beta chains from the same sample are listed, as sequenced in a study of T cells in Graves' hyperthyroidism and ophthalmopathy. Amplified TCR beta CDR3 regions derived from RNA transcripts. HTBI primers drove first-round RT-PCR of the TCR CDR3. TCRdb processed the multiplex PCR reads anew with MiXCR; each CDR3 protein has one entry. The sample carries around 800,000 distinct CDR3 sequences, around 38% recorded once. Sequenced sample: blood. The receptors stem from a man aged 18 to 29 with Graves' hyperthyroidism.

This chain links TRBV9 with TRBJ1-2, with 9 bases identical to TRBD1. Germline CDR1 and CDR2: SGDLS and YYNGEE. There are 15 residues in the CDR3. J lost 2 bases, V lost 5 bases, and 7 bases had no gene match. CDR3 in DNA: TGTGCCAGCAGTTTAGTGGGACAGGGAAACTATGGCTACACCTTC. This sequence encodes CASSLVGQGNYGYTF.

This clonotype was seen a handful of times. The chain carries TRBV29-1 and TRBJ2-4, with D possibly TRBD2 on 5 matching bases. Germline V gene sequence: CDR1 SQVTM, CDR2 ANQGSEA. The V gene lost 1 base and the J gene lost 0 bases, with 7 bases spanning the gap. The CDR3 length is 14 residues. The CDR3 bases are TGCAGCGTTGAAGGAGGGTTAGCCAAAAACATTCAGTACTTC. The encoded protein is CSVEGGLAKNIQYF.

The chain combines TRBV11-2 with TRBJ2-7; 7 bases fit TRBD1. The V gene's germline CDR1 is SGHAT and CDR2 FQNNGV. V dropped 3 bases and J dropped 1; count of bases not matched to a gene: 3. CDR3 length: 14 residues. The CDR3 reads CASSFDRASYEQYF. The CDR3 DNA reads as TGTGCCAGCAGCTTCGACAGGGCATCCTACGAGCAGTACTTC.

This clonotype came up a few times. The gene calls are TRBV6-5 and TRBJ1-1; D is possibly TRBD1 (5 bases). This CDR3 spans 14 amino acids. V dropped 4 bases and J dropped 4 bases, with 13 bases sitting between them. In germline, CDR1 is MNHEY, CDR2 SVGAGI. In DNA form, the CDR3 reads TGTGCCAGCAGTTTATCCGGGACCCGCACTGAAGCTTTCTTT. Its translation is CASSLSGTRTEAFF.

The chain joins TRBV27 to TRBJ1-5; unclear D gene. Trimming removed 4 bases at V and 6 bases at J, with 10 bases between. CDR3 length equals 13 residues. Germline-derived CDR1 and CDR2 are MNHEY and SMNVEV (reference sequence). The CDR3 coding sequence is TGTGCCAGCAGTTCTTTACATGGTCAGCCCCAGCATTTT. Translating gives CASSSLHGQPQHF.

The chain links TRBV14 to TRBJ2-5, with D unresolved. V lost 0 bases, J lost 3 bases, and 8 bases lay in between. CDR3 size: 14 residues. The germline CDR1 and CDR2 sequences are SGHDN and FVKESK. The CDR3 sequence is CASSQEGLKETQYF. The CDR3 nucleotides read TGTGCCAGCAGCCAAGAAGGGCTTAAAGAGACCCAGTACTTC.

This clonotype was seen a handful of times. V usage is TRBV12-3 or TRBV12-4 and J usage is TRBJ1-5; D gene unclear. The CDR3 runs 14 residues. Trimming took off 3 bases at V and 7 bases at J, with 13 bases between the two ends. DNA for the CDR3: TGTGCCAGCAGTTTGGGCTTACCAGGACAGCCCCAGCATTTT. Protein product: CASSLGLPGQPQHF.

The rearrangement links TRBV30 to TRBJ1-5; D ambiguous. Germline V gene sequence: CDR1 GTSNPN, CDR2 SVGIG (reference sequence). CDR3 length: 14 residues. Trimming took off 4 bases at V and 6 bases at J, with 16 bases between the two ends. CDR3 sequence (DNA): TGTGCCTGGACCGACAAAAGACCGGGTCAGCCCCAGCATTTT. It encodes CAWTDKRPGQPQHF.

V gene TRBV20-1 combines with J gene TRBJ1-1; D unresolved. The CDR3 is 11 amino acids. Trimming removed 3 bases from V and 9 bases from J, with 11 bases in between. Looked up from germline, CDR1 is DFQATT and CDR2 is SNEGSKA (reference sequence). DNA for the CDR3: TGCAGTGCTAGGCGGTGGGAGCAAGCTTTCTTT. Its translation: CSARRWEQAFF.

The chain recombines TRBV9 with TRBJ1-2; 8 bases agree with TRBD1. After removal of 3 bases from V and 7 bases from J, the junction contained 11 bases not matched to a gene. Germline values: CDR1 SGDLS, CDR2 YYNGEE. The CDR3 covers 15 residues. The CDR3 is CASSAQGAQLAGYTF. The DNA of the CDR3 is TGTGCCAGCAGCGCTCAGGGGGCGCAGCTGGCTGGCTACACCTTC.

CDR3 region: CSCSGQAYEQYF. The CDR3 DNA follows: TGCAGCTGCTCGGGACAGGCCTACGAGCAGTACTTC. The V gene is TRBV29-1, the J gene TRBJ2-7; TRBD1 aligns across 8 bases. Germline CDR1 reads SQVTM; CDR2 reads ANQGSEA. There are 12 residues in the CDR3. J lost 2 bases, V lost 8 bases, and 5 bases had no gene match.

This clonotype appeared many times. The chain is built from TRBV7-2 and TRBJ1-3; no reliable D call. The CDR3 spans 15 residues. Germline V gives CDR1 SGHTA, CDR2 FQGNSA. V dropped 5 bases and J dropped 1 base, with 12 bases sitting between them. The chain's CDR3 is CASSLTRDSGNTIYF. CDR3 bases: TGTGCCAGCAGCCTGACAAGGGATTCTGGAAACACCATATATTTT.

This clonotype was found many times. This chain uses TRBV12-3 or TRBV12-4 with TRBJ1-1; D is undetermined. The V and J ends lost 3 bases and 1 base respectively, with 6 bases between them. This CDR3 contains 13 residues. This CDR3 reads CASSFAGNTEAFF. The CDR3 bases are TGTGCCAGCAGTTTTGCAGGGAACACTGAAGCTTTCTTT.

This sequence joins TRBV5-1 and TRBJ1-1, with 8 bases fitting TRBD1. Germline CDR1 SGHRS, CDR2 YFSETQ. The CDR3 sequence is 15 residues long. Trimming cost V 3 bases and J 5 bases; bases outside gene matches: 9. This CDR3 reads CASSSELQGGTEAFF. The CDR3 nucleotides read TGCGCCAGCAGCTCGGAGTTACAGGGGGGGACTGAAGCTTTCTTT.

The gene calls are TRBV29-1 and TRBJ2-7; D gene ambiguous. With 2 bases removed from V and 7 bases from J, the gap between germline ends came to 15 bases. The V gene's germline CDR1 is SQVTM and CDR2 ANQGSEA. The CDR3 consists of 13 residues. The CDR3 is CSVERAGRDEQYF. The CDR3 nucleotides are TGCAGCGTTGAACGGGCAGGACGAGATGAGCAGTACTTC.

As DNA, the CDR3 is TGTGCCAGCAGCATTGCGACAGGGCCAGGGGAGCTGTTTTTT. Its translation: CASSIATGPGELFF. This chain uses TRBV9 with TRBJ2-2, with 7 bases lining up with TRBD1. V gave up 4 bases and J gave up 8 bases; unmatched junction bases: 8. This CDR3 comprises 14 residues. The V gene's germline CDR1 is SGDLS and CDR2 YYNGEE.

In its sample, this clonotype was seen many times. Here the CDR3 DNA reads TGCAGCGTTGAAGAAGGGGCGGGAGAGTACGAGCAGTACTTC. It translates to CSVEEGAGEYEQYF. The J gene is TRBJ2-7, the V gene TRBV29-1; TRBD2 aligns across 7 bases. CDR1 and CDR2 from the germline V gene are SQVTM and ANQGSEA. V dropped 0 bases and J dropped 4; count of bases not matched to a gene: 6. The CDR3 consists of 14 residues.

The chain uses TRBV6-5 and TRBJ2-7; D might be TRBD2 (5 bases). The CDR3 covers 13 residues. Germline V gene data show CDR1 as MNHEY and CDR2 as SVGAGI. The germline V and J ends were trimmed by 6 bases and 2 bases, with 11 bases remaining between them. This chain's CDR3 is CASSPRLTYEQYF. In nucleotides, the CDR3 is TGTGCCAGCAGCCCCAGACTAACCTACGAGCAGTACTTC.

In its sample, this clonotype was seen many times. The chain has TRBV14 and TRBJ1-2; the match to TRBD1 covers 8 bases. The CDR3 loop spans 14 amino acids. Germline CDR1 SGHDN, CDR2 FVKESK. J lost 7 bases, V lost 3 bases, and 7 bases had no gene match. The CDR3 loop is CASSQVGQGVGYTF. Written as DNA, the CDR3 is TGTGCCAGCAGCCAGGTCGGACAGGGTGTTGGCTACACCTTC.

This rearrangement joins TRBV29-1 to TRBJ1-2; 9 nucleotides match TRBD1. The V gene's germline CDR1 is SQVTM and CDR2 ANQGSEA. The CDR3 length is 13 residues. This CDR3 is CSDMQDRGYGYTF. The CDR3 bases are TGCAGTGACATGCAGGACAGGGGCTATGGCTACACCTTC.

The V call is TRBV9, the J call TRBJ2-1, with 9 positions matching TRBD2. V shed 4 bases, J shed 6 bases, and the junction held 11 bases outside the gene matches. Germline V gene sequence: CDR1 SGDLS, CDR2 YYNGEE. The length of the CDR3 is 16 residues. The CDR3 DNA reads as TGTGCCAGCAGCCCCTGGTCCAGGACTAGCGCCAATGAGCAGTTCTTC. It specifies CASSPWSRTSANEQFF.

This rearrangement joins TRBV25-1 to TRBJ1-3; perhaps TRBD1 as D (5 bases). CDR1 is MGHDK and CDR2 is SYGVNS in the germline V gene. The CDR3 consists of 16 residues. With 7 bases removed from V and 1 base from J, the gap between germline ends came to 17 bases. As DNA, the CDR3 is TGTGCCAGCACATTTCCGGGGGGGAGTTCTGGAAACACCATATATTTT. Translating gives CASTFPGGSSGNTIYF.

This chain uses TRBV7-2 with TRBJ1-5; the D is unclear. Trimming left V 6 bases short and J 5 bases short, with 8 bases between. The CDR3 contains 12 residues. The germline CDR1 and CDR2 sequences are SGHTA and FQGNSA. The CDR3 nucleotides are TGTGCCAGCAGACCCTCTTATCAGCCCCAGCATTTT. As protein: CASRPSYQPQHF.

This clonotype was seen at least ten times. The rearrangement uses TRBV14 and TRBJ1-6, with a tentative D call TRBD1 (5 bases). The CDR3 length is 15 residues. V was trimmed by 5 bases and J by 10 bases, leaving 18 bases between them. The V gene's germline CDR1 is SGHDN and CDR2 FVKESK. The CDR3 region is CASSVRGRGASPLHF. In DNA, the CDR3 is TGTGCCAGCAGCGTCCGGGGCCGCGGGGCGTCACCCCTCCACTTT.

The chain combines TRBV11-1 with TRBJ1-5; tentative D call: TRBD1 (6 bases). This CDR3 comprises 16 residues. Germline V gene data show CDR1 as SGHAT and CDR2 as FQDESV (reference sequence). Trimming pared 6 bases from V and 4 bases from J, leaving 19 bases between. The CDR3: CASSLKGQGSNQPQHF. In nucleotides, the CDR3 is TGTGCCAGCAGTTTAAAGGGGCAGGGGTCGAATCAGCCCCAGCATTTT.

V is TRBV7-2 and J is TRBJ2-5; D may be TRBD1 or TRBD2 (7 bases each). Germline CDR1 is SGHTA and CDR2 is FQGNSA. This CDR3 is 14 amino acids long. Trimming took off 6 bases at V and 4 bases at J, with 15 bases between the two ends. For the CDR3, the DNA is TGTGCCAGCAGTGCTGACAGGGAGGGAGAGACCCAGTACTTC. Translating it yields CASSADREGETQYF.

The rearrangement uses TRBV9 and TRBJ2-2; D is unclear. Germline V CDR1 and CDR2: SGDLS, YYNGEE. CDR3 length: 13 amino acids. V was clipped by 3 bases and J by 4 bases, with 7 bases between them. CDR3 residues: CASSATTTGELFF. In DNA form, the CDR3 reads TGTGCCAGCAGCGCTACGACCACCGGGGAGCTGTTTTTT.

Here the CDR3 DNA reads TGTGCCAGCAGCTTAGCGGGGCGAAGGACTGAAGCTTTCTTT. This translates into CASSLAGRRTEAFF. The chain recombines TRBV7-9 with TRBJ1-1, with TRBD1 as a possible D gene (5 bases). Germline V gene lookup returns CDR1 SEHNR and CDR2 FQNEAQ (reference sequence). V was shortened by 0 bases and J by 5 bases, with 10 bases between the two germline ends. There are 14 residues in the CDR3.

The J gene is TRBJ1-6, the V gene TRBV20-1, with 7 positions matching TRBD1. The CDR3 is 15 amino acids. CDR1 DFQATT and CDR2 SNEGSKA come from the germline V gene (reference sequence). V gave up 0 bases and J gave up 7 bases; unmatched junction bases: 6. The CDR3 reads CSAREGRQGNSPLHF. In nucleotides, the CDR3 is TGCAGTGCTAGAGAGGGGAGACAGGGAAATTCACCCCTCCACTTT.